The TCR beta chain under discussion was sequenced for a study of tumor-infiltrating lymphocytes in primary liver carcinoma. The wider study: The study included patients who were men and women aged 30 to 69 years.

TCR beta cDNA was made from 500 ng total RNA with a constant-region primer. Three nested multiplex PCR rounds, a slightly modified ARM-PCR, produced the libraries for TCR beta. A C-beta reverse primer and TRBV1-TRBV30 forward primers served in each of the first two PCR rounds, at ten to eleven cycles apiece. One entry per CDR3 protein results from TCRdb running MiXCR on the multiplex PCR reads. The table includes 65,000 to 80,000 distinct CDR3 sequences, nearly 70% detected once. Taking roughly 20-32 mg of unsorted bulk tissue, the authors co-extracted RNA and DNA. The study, taken as a whole, reports: Tumors had a top-250-clone fraction that was significantly higher than blood (p = 0.039).

CDR1 is SGHDT and CDR2 is YYEEEE in the germline V gene. The CDR3 contains 16 residues. V was clipped by 4 bases and J by 8 bases; unmatched bases: 15. A remark on this clonotype: The antigen is undetermined.

This chain joins TRBV5-6 and TRBJ2-3; TRBD1 matches 8 bases. Sequenced material: liver tumor tissue from sampling region 4. Subset noted: tumor region T4, right-lateral pole. This TCR came from a middle-aged man with primary liver carcinoma and hepatitis B virus infection. The DNA of the CDR3 is TGTGCCAGCAGCCGGAGGACAGGGAGAGCCTTAGGTACGCAGTATTTT. Translation: CASSRRTGRALGTQYF.